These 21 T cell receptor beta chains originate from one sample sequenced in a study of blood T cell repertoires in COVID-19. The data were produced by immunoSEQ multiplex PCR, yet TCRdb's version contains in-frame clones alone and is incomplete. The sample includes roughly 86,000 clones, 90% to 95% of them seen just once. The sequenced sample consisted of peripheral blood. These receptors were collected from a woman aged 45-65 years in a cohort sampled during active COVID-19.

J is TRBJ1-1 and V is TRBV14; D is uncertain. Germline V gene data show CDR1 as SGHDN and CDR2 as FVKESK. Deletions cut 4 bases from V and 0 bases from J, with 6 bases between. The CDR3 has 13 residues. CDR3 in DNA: TGTGCCAGCAGCCGGAGGATGAACACTGAAGCTTTCTTT. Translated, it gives CASSRRMNTEAFF.

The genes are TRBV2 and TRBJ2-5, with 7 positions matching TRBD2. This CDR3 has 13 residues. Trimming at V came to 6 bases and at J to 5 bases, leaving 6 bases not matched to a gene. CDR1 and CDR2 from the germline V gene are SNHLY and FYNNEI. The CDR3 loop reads CASSGLAAETQYF. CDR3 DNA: TGTGCCAGCAGCGGGCTAGCGGCGGAGACCCAGTACTTC. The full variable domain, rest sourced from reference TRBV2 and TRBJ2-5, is EPEVTQTPSHQVTQMGQEVILRCVPISNHLYFYWYRQILGQKVEFLVSFYNNEISEKSEIFDDQFSVERPDGSNFTLKIRSTKLEDSAMYFCASSGLAAETQYFGPGTRLLVL.

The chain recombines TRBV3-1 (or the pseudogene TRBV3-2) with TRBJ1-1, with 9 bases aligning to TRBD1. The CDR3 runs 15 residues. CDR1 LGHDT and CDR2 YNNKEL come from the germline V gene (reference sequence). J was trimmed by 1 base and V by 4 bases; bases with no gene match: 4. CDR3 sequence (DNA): TGTGCCAGCAGCCCCCTGGGACAGGGGAACACTGAAGCTTTCTTT. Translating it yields CASSPLGQGNTEAFF.

CDR3 in DNA: TGTGCCAGCAGCAAAGCCGGCGAGCAGTACTTC. Its protein product is CASSKAGEQYF. The chain has TRBV28 and TRBJ2-7, with D unclear. Germline CDR1 is MDHEN and CDR2 is SYDVKM. V was cut by 6 bases and J by 6 bases, with 9 bases left in between. This CDR3 spans 11 amino acids.

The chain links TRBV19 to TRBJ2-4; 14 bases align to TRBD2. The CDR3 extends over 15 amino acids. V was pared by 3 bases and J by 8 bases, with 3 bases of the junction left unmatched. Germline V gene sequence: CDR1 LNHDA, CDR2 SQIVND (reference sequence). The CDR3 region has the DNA TGTGCCAGTAGTATTGGGACTAGCGGGAGCGACATTCAGTACTTC. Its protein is CASSIGTSGSDIQYF.

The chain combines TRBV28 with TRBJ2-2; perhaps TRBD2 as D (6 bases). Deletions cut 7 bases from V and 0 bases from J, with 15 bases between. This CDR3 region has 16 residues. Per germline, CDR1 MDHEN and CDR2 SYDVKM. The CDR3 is CASILMRDANTGELFF. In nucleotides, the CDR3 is TGTGCCAGCATCCTCATGCGGGACGCGAACACCGGGGAGCTGTTTTTT.

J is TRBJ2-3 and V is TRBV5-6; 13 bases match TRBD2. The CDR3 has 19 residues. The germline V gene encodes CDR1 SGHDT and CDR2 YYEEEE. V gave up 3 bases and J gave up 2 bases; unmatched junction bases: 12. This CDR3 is CASSSVGRLAGGYTDTQYF. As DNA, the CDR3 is TGTGCCAGCAGCTCAGTAGGCCGACTAGCGGGGGGCTACACAGATACGCAGTATTTT.

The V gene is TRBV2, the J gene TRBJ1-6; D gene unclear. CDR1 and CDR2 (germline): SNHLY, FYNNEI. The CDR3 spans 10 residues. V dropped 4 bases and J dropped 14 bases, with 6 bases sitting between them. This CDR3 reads CASSVNSLHF. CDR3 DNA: TGTGCCAGCAGTGTCAATTCCCTCCACTTT.

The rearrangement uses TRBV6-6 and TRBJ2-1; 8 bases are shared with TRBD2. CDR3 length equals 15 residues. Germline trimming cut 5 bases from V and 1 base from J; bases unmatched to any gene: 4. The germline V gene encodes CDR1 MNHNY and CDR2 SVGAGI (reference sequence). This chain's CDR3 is CASSPPGGSYNEQFF. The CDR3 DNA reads TGTGCCAGCAGTCCCCCGGGGGGGTCCTACAATGAGCAGTTCTTC.

The CDR3 DNA follows: TGTGCCAGCAGCCGGTCGGACAGAGCTAATGAAAAACTGTTTTTT. Its translation is CASSRSDRANEKLFF. V gene TRBV7-2 combines with J gene TRBJ1-4, with D possibly matching TRBD1 (6 bases). The CDR3 extends over 15 amino acids. From germline, CDR1 is SGHTA and CDR2 FQGNSA. V lost 5 bases and J 3 bases, leaving 13 bases between the germline ends.

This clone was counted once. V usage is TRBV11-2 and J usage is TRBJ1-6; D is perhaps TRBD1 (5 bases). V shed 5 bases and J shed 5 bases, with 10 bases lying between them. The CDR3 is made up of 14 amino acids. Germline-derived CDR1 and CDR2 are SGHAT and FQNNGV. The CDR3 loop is CASSPMTDNSPLHF. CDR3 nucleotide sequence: TGTGCCAGCAGCCCGATGACAGATAATTCACCCCTCCACTTT.

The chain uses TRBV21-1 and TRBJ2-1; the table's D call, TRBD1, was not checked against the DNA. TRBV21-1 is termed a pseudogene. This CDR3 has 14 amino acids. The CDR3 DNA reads TGTGCCACCCCCAGGGGGAGCTCCTACAATGAGCAGTTCTTC. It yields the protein CATPRGSSYNEQFF.

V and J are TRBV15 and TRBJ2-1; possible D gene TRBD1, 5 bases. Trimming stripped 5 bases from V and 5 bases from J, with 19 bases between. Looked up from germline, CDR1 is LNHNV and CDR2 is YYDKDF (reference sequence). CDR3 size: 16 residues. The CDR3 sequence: CATSAGKFFGDNEQFF. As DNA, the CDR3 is TGTGCCACCAGCGCAGGGAAGTTCTTCGGCGACAATGAGCAGTTCTTC.

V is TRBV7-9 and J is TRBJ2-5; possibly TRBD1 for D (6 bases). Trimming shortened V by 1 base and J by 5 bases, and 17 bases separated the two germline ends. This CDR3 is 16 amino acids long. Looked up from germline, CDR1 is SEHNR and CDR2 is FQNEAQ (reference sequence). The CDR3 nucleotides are TGTGCCAGCAGCTTAGGAGACGCAGGGGCGGGCGAGACCCAGTACTTC. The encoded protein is CASSLGDAGAGETQYF.

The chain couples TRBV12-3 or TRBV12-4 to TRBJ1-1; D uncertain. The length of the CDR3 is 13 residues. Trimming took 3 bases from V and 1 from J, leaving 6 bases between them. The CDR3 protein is CASSFERNTEAFF. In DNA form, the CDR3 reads TGTGCCAGCAGTTTTGAGCGGAACACTGAAGCTTTCTTT.

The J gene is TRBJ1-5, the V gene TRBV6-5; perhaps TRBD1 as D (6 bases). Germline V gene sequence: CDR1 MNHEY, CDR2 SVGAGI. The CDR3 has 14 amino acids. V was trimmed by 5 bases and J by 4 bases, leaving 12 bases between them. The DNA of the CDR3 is TGTGCCAGCAGTACCGGGACATTAAATCAGCCCCAGCATTTT. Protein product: CASSTGTLNQPQHF.

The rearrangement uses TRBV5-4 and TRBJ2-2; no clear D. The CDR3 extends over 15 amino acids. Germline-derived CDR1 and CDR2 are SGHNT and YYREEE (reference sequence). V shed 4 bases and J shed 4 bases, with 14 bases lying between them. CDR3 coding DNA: TGTGCCAGCAGCACCGCGACAAGGCCCACCGGGGAGCTGTTTTTT. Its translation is CASSTATRPTGELFF.

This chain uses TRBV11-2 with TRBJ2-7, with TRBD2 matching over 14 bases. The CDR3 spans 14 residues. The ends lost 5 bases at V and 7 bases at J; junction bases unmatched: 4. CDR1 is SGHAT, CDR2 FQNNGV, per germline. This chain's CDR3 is CASSRRLAGGEQYF. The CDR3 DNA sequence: TGTGCCAGCAGCCGAAGACTAGCGGGAGGGGAGCAGTACTTC.

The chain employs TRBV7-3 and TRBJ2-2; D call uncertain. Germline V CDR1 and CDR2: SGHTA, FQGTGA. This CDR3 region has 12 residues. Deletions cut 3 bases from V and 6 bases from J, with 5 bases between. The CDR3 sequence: CASSFVPGELFF. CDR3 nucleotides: TGTGCCAGCAGCTTCGTTCCCGGGGAGCTGTTTTTT.

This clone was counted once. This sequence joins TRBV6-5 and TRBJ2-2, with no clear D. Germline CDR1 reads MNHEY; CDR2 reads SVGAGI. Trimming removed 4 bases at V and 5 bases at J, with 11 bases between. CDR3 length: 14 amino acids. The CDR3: CASSSRLRTGELFF. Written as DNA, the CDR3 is TGTGCCAGCAGTTCCAGACTTAGGACCGGGGAGCTGTTTTTT.

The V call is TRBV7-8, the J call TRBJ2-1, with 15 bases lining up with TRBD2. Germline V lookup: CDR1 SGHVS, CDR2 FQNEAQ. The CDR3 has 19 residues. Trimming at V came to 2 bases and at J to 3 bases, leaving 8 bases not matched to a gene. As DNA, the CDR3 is TGTGCCAGCAGCTTATCACGGACTAGCGGGAGGGCCTTCTACAATGAGCAGTTCTTC. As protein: CASSLSRTSGRAFYNEQFF.